Below, 7 T cell receptor beta chains from the same sample are listed, as sequenced in a study of patients and donors after allogeneic stem cell transplantation. TCRdb reprocessed the RT-PCR reads via MiXCR and lists one record per CDR3 protein. The table includes about 230,000 distinct CDR3 sequences, 14% detected once. The sequencing input was blood, either unsorted or a sorted T cell fraction (not recorded which). These receptors were obtained from a human donor who was either an allogeneic HSCT recipient or a stem cell or donor lymphocyte infusion donor (not recorded which). It is not recorded whose cells these are; they may come from a transplant donor.

This clonotype was counted a few times. V gene TRBV30 combines with J gene TRBJ2-7; 12 nucleotides line up with TRBD1. V shed 4 bases, J shed 0 bases, and the junction held 7 bases outside the gene matches. The CDR3 spans 16 residues. Germline loops: CDR1 GTSNPN, CDR2 SVGIG (reference sequence). This chain's CDR3 is CAWTGQGAISSYEQYF. In DNA form, the CDR3 reads TGTGCCTGGACGGGACAGGGGGCAATTTCCTCCTACGAGCAGTACTTC.

This chain links TRBV2 with TRBJ1-5, with a weak D call TRBD1 (6 bases). The CDR3 totals 15 residues. Germline CDR1 SNHLY, CDR2 FYNNEI. V shed 6 bases and J shed 0 bases, with 12 bases lying between them. The CDR3 DNA sequence: TGTGCCAGCAGACAGGGAACTCATAGCAATCAGCCCCAGCATTTT. It encodes CASRQGTHSNQPQHF.

This clonotype has a handful of counts. The chain uses TRBV3-1 and TRBJ2-3, with a possible D match to TRBD2 (6 bases). V lost 5 bases and J lost 6, with 15 bases in between. CDR1 is LGHDT and CDR2 is YNNKEL in the germline V gene (reference sequence). CDR3 length: 14 residues. The CDR3 nucleotides read TGTGCCAGCAGCATGGCGGGACCGCGGGATACGCAGTATTTT. Its translation: CASSMAGPRDTQYF.

This clonotype was observed a handful of times. V usage is TRBV7-3 and J usage is TRBJ1-1; TRBD1 might be the D (5 bases). This CDR3 spans 14 amino acids. Trimming removed 4 bases at V and 4 bases at J, with 13 bases between. In germline, CDR1 is SGHTA, CDR2 FQGTGA. The CDR3 sequence: CASSSLLGGTEAFF. The CDR3 region has the DNA TGTGCCAGCAGCTCCCTCCTGGGGGGCACTGAAGCTTTCTTT.

On this clonotype: Its ends do not fully match the called genes, so a read error is possible. The chain has TRBV4-1 and TRBJ1-1; TRBD1 matches 10 bases. Germline loops: CDR1 MGHRA, CDR2 YSYEKL. The CDR3 is 16 residues long. The CDR3 region has the DNA TGCGCCAGCAGCCCGCACGGGACAGGGGTTAATACTGACGCTTTCTTT. Its translation: CASSPHGTGVNTDAFF.

The gene calls are TRBV24-1 and TRBJ2-3; TRBD1 agrees at 9 bases. V lost 7 bases and J lost 2; bases outside the gene matches: 9. The CDR3 has 16 amino acids. CDR1 is KGHDR, CDR2 SFDVKD, per germline. The CDR3 reads CATSMGTGSHTDTQYF. The CDR3 DNA reads TGTGCCACCAGCATGGGGACAGGGTCCCACACAGATACGCAGTATTTT.

This clonotype was observed a handful of times. V and J are TRBV11-2 and TRBJ2-5; 16 bases agree with TRBD2. After removal of 5 bases from V and 4 bases from J, the junction contained 7 bases not matched to a gene. The CDR3 consists of 17 residues. CDR1 SGHAT and CDR2 FQNNGV come from the germline V gene. CDR3 region: CASSRGLAGGPRETQYF. DNA for the CDR3: TGTGCCAGCAGCCGGGGACTAGCGGGAGGGCCGCGAGAGACCCAGTACTTC.